Presented here are 28 T cell receptor beta chains from one specimen sequenced in a study of cytomegalovirus exposure and HLA in healthy donors. Profiled with immunoSEQ multiplex PCR; TCRdb holds only in-frame clones, not every one. The repertoire has about 240,000 clones, around 86% of them found once; the top ten carry 1% to 1.5%. The specimen sequenced was PBMCs. These receptors came from a woman aged 25 to 39 in good health and CMV-seropositive.

This chain connects TRBV14 to TRBJ1-2; TRBD1 is a possible D gene (6 bases). The length of the CDR3 is 14 residues. Germline CDR1 and CDR2: SGHDN and FVKESK. V was clipped by 4 bases and J by 5 bases, with 14 bases between them. The CDR3 nucleotides are TGTGCCAGCAGCCCGCGGGGGGCGTCGTATGGCTACACCTTC. This gives the protein CASSPRGASYGYTF.

This chain uses TRBV7-9 with TRBJ2-2, with 7 nucleotides matching TRBD2. V shed 5 bases, J shed 5 bases, and the junction held 5 bases outside the gene matches. This CDR3 has 14 amino acids. Germline lookup yields CDR1 SEHNR and CDR2 FQNEAQ (reference sequence). The CDR3 is CASSPGGWTGELFF. The CDR3 DNA is TGTGCCAGCAGCCCGGGAGGATGGACCGGGGAGCTGTTTTTT. Variable domain in full (rest from reference TRBV7-9 and TRBJ2-2): DTGVSQNPRHKITKRGQNVTFRCDPISEHNRLYWYRQTLGQGPEFLTYFQNEAQLEKSRLLSDRFSAERPKGSFSTLEIQRTEQGDSAMYLCASSPGGWTGELFFGEGSRLTVL.

The chain combines TRBV5-1 with TRBJ2-1; TRBD1 agrees at 7 bases. Germline CDR1 is SGHRS and CDR2 is YFSETQ. The CDR3 is 16 amino acids. The V and J ends lost 3 bases and 4 bases, in that order; junction bases with no gene match: 10. The CDR3 sequence is CASSSLPGQFYNEQFF. CDR3 DNA sequence: TGCGCCAGCAGCTCACTTCCGGGACAGTTTTACAATGAGCAGTTCTTC. Full variable domain (missing parts from reference TRBV5-1 and TRBJ2-1): KAGVTQTPRYLIKTRGQQVTLSCSPISGHRSVSWYQQTPGQGLQFLFEYFSETQRNKGNFPGRFSGRQFSNSRSEMNVSTLELGDSALYLCASSSLPGQFYNEQFFGPGTRLTVL.

The chain uses TRBV19 and TRBJ1-5, with 10 bases that match TRBD1. The CDR3 has 15 residues. The trim removed 0 bases at V and 5 bases at J, leaving 1 base unmatched. Germline V gives CDR1 LNHDA, CDR2 SQIVND (reference sequence). CDR3 nucleotide sequence: TGTGCCAGTAGTATAGAAGGGACAGGGGATCAGCCCCAGCATTTT. It encodes CASSIEGTGDQPQHF. Complete variable domain (other parts from reference TRBV19 and TRBJ1-5): DGGITQSPKYLFRKEGQNVTLSCEQNLNHDAMYWYRQDPGQGLRLIYYSQIVNDFQKGDIAEGYSVSREKKESFPLTVTSAQKNPTAFYLCASSIEGTGDQPQHFGDGTRLSIL.

The rearrangement links TRBV11-2 to TRBJ1-4; D gene ambiguous. This CDR3 spans 14 amino acids. V lost 1 base and J lost 4, with 7 bases in between. Per the germline V gene, CDR1 is SGHAT and CDR2 is FQNNGV. The CDR3 DNA is TGTGCCAGCAGCTTAGGGAGCTTTAATGAAAAACTGTTTTTT. It specifies CASSLGSFNEKLFF.

The count of this clone is one. V is TRBV5-1 and J is TRBJ1-4, with 8 bases identical to TRBD1. CDR1 SGHRS and CDR2 YFSETQ come from the germline V gene. This CDR3 spans 14 amino acids. V gave up 0 bases and J gave up 5 bases; unmatched junction bases: 0. DNA of the CDR3: TGCGCCAGCAGCTTGGGACAGGGGAATGAAAAACTGTTTTTT. Its protein is CASSLGQGNEKLFF.

The chain is built from TRBV2 and TRBJ1-5, with unresolved D. Germline CDR1 is SNHLY and CDR2 is FYNNEI. This CDR3 is built from 15 residues. V lost 0 bases to trimming and J lost 9 bases, with 15 bases between them. CDR3 loop: CASSEARREALPQHF. The DNA of the CDR3 is TGTGCCAGCAGTGAAGCGAGGCGGGAGGCGCTGCCCCAGCATTTT.

The chain uses TRBV7-2 and TRBJ2-1; TRBD2 aligns across 7 bases. Germline values: CDR1 SGHTA, CDR2 FQGNSA. The CDR3 has 15 residues. J lost 6 bases, V lost 5 bases, and 10 bases had no gene match. The CDR3 spells CASSTVAGVPNEQFF. CDR3 DNA sequence: TGTGCCAGCAGCACAGTCGCGGGGGTCCCCAATGAGCAGTTCTTC.

This chain links TRBV5-1 with TRBJ2-1, with D possibly matching TRBD2 (6 bases). Germline CDR1 reads SGHRS; CDR2 reads YFSETQ. The length of the CDR3 is 15 residues. V lost 1 base, J lost 5 bases, and 13 bases lay in between. The CDR3 loop is CASSLNLPGDNEQFF. Written as DNA, the CDR3 is TGCGCCAGCAGCTTGAACCTACCGGGGGACAATGAGCAGTTCTTC.

V and J are TRBV19 and TRBJ2-1, with D hard to call. The germline V and J ends were trimmed by 6 bases and 2 bases, with 14 bases remaining between them. The germline CDR1 and CDR2 sequences are LNHDA and SQIVND (reference sequence). The CDR3 runs to 15 residues. DNA for the CDR3: TGTGCCAGTAGGAGGTCGAGTAGCCCCTACAATGAGCAGTTCTTC. Its translation: CASRRSSSPYNEQFF.

V usage is TRBV7-8 and J usage is TRBJ2-1, with TRBD2 matching over 14 bases. This CDR3 spans 15 amino acids. Germline CDR1 SGHVS, CDR2 FQNEAQ. V was clipped by 4 bases and J by 8 bases; unmatched bases: 4. The CDR3 loop is CASSSTSGRVYEQFF. DNA for the CDR3: TGTGCCAGCAGCTCGACTAGCGGGAGGGTCTATGAGCAGTTCTTC.

The chain employs TRBV18 and TRBJ2-1, with TRBD2 matching 8 bases. Losses at the gene ends were 2 bases for V and 6 bases for J; bases not matched to a gene: 15. The length of the CDR3 is 18 residues. From germline, CDR1 is KGHSH and CDR2 LQKENI. In DNA form, the CDR3 reads TGTGCCAGCTCACCAACTCTCCTCGGTACTAGCGGTTCCAATGAGCAGTTCTTC. It translates to CASSPTLLGTSGSNEQFF.

This chain uses TRBV28 with TRBJ2-3; 14 nucleotides line up with TRBD2. The CDR3 spans 15 residues. Germline lookup yields CDR1 MDHEN and CDR2 SYDVKM. The J segment lost 7 bases and the V segment lost 3 bases, leaving 3 bases of the junction unmatched. The CDR3 spells CASSLRTSGRNTQYF. The CDR3 DNA reads TGTGCCAGCAGTTTGAGGACTAGCGGGAGGAATACGCAGTATTTT. Supplemented by reference TRBV28 and TRBJ2-3, the full variable domain reads DVKVTQSSRYLVKRTGEKVFLECVQDMDHENMFWYRQDPGLGLRLIYFSYDVKMKEKGDIPEGYSVSREKKERFSLILESASTNQTSMYLCASSLRTSGRNTQYFGPGTRLTVL.

V and J are TRBV5-4 and TRBJ1-1; possible D gene TRBD1, 6 bases. The CDR3 has 14 residues. CDR1 SGHNT and CDR2 YYREEE come from the germline V gene (reference sequence). V was cut by 1 base and J by 0 bases, with 7 bases left in between. The CDR3 protein is CASSLTGMNTEAFF. Written as DNA, the CDR3 is TGTGCCAGCAGCTTGACAGGGATGAACACTGAAGCTTTCTTT. The full variable domain, rest sourced from reference TRBV5-4 and TRBJ1-1, is ETGVTQSPTHLIKTRGQQVTLRCSSQSGHNTVSWYQQALGQGPQFIFQYYREEENGRGNFPPRFSGLQFPNYSSELNVNALELDDSALYLCASSLTGMNTEAFFGQGTRLTVV.

The gene calls are TRBV11-2 and TRBJ1-1; weak D call: TRBD1 (5 bases). Germline-derived CDR1 and CDR2 are SGHAT and FQNNGV. This CDR3 has 13 residues. V gave up 0 bases and J gave up 4 bases, with 6 bases separating them. Here the CDR3 DNA reads TGTGCCAGCAGCTTAGACAGGGTCACTGAAGCTTTCTTT. It translates to CASSLDRVTEAFF.

This clone is a singleton in its sample. This chain connects TRBV30 to TRBJ2-7; 9 positions agree with TRBD1. CDR3 length: 13 amino acids. The germline V gene has CDR1 GTSNPN and CDR2 SVGIG (reference sequence). J lost 6 bases, V lost 7 bases, and 10 bases had no gene match. The CDR3 spells CAFEPDRGREQYF. The CDR3 DNA follows: TGTGCCTTCGAACCGGACAGGGGTCGCGAGCAGTACTTC.

This chain uses TRBV9 with TRBJ1-1; the D is unclear. The CDR3 has 13 amino acids. Germline assignment: CDR1 SGDLS and CDR2 YYNGEE. Trimming took off 0 bases at V and 5 bases at J, with 8 bases between the two ends. The CDR3 loop reads CASSVAPRTEAFF. CDR3 DNA sequence: TGTGCCAGCAGCGTAGCTCCTCGGACTGAAGCTTTCTTT.

This chain connects TRBV28 to TRBJ2-7, with 8 bases matching TRBD1. The CDR3 consists of 13 residues. In germline, CDR1 is MDHEN, CDR2 SYDVKM. The J segment lost 4 bases and the V segment lost 10 bases, leaving 9 bases of the junction unmatched. The CDR3 bases are TGTGCCACAGTCAGGGGGCGCCGGTACGAGCAGTACTTC. It is translated as CATVRGRRYEQYF.

The CDR3 region is CASSIVPATSGSGGGEQYF. In nucleotides, the CDR3 is TGTGCCAGTAGTATAGTCCCTGCGACTAGCGGGAGCGGGGGGGGAGAGCAGTACTTC. This chain joins TRBV19 and TRBJ2-7; 12 bases line up with TRBD2. The V and J ends lost 1 base and 7 bases, in that order; junction bases with no gene match: 17. Germline CDR1 LNHDA, CDR2 SQIVND (reference sequence). The CDR3 is 19 amino acids. Full variable domain (remainder filled in from reference TRBV19 and TRBJ2-7): DGGITQSPKYLFRKEGQNVTLSCEQNLNHDAMYWYRQDPGQGLRLIYYSQIVNDFQKGDIAEGYSVSREKKESFPLTVTSAQKNPTAFYLCASSIVPATSGSGGGEQYFGPGTRLTVT.

The J gene is TRBJ1-1, the V gene TRBV7-6, with a possible D match to TRBD1 (6 bases). Trimming took 2 bases from V and 1 from J, leaving 11 bases between them. The CDR3 totals 15 residues. CDR1 and CDR2 (germline): SGHVS, FNYEAQ. The CDR3 region is CASSLSGAANTEAFF. CDR3 coding DNA: TGTGCCAGCAGCTTATCAGGGGCGGCGAACACTGAAGCTTTCTTT.

The J gene is TRBJ1-1, the V gene TRBV29-1; TRBD1 is a possible D gene (6 bases). The germline gives CDR1 SQVTM, CDR2 ANQGSEA. This CDR3 spans 11 amino acids. Trimming stripped 6 bases from V and 4 bases from J, with 9 bases between. CDR3 sequence (DNA): TGCAGCGTAGAGGACAGCACTGAAGCTTTCTTT. Amino acid sequence: CSVEDSTEAFF.

This chain links TRBV5-1 with TRBJ2-1; 9 positions agree with TRBD2. Germline values: CDR1 SGHRS, CDR2 YFSETQ. The CDR3 totals 14 residues. V lost 7 bases to trimming and J lost 8 bases; unmatched junction nucleotides: 10. CDR3 region: CASSVVAGADEQFF. DNA for the CDR3: TGCGCCAGCTCCGTAGTAGCGGGAGCGGATGAGCAGTTCTTC.

The chain has TRBV11-2 and TRBJ1-2; D gene unclear. Germline values: CDR1 SGHAT, CDR2 FQNNGV. Trimming pared 4 bases from V and 13 bases from J, leaving 13 bases between. This CDR3 contains 11 residues. The CDR3, as DNA: TGTGCCAGCAGCTCAATATGGCTCCGCACCTTC. Its protein is CASSSIWLRTF.

This CDR3 is CASSLTSGSYEQYF. The CDR3 DNA reads as TGCGCCAGCAGTTTGACTAGCGGGTCCTACGAGCAGTACTTC. The chain carries TRBV10-2 and TRBJ2-7, with 10 nucleotides matching TRBD2. The CDR3 is 14 amino acids. Trimming at V came to 5 bases and at J to 1 base, leaving 2 bases not matched to a gene. In germline, CDR1 is WSHSY, CDR2 SAAADI.

The chain employs TRBV11-2 and TRBJ2-7; weak D call: TRBD1 (6 bases). V was shortened by 1 base and J by 3 bases, with 13 bases between the two germline ends. This CDR3 is 15 amino acids long. From germline, CDR1 is SGHAT and CDR2 FQNNGV. CDR3 DNA sequence: TGTGCCAGCAGCTTAGCAGGGGTAGCAGGCTACGAGCAGTACTTC. This translates into CASSLAGVAGYEQYF.

The rearrangement joins TRBV27 to TRBJ2-1, with 10 nucleotides matching TRBD2. Per germline, CDR1 MNHEY and CDR2 SMNVEV (reference sequence). The trim removed 4 bases at V and 10 bases at J, leaving 10 bases unmatched. The CDR3 has 15 residues. DNA of the CDR3: TGTGCCAGCAGTTCTCTAGCGGGAGTGCCTCACGAGCAGTTCTTC. This translates into CASSSLAGVPHEQFF.

The chain has TRBV27 and TRBJ2-7, with TRBD1 as a possible D gene (5 bases). CDR1 and CDR2 (germline): MNHEY, SMNVEV (reference sequence). The CDR3 covers 13 residues. Trimming stripped 6 bases from V and 3 bases from J, with 12 bases between. The CDR3 reads CASRLTAGYEQYF. The CDR3, as DNA: TGTGCCAGCAGGTTGACAGCCGGCTACGAGCAGTACTTC.

The V call is TRBV25-1, the J call TRBJ1-1; TRBD1 aligns across 8 bases. V lost 8 bases and J lost 5; bases outside the gene matches: 13. The length of the CDR3 is 15 residues. From germline, CDR1 is MGHDK and CDR2 SYGVNS. The CDR3 DNA sequence: TGTGCCAGCCACGATCCCGGGGGACAGGTAACTGAAGCTTTCTTT. Its translation is CASHDPGGQVTEAFF.